This TCR beta chain was captured by sequencing in a study of shared clonotypes between healthy human individuals. The study, taken as a whole, reports: Rarefaction curves obtained for sorted subsets showed sequencing incomplete despite large depth.

Method: immunoSEQ multiplex PCR; TCRdb's copy keeps in-frame clones and lacks some. The data contain 2 million to 2.5 million clones, 85% to 95% of them seen just once; the ten biggest clones take up more than 0.1%. Remarks on this clone: The target antigen is unknown.

All donors qualified as healthy HIV-negative adults and had experienced no recent acute infections or vaccinations. Looked up from germline, CDR1 is SGHNT and CDR2 is YYREEE (reference sequence). CDR3 size: 14 residues. V gave up 4 bases and J gave up 2 bases; unmatched junction bases: 3. The J gene is TRBJ2-7, the V gene TRBV5-4; 10 bases fit TRBD1. The sequence came from a man aged 18 to 30 in good health. Sequencing used naive CD4+ T cells sorted from blood. Specified subset: CD45RA+ positively selected. In DNA, the CDR3 is TGTGCCAGCAGCCCGGGACAGGGGCCCTACGAGCAGTACTTC. Residues: CASSPGQGPYEQYF. Filled out from reference TRBV5-4 and TRBJ2-7, the complete variable domain reads ETGVTQSPTHLIKTRGQQVTLRCSSQSGHNTVSWYQQALGQGPQFIFQYYREEENGRGNFPPRFSGLQFPNYSSELNVNALELDDSALYLCASSPGQGPYEQYFGPGTRLTVT.